This is a list of T cell receptor beta chains from one sample in a study of chemoradiotherapy in HPV16-positive cancers. Some clones are missing from TCRdb's copy, which holds only in-frame ones; the method was immunoSEQ multiplex PCR. The sample has about 8,600 clones, less than 90% seen once. The sequencing used blood, collected from a patient who underwent chemoradiotherapy. The receptors were sampled from a human donor with HPV-associated anogenital cancer. Each CDR3 is given with its conserved first and last residue. A D gene is named only where the DNA matches it firmly. The listing skips clone size in some rows; elsewhere it reads once, few, many or a size class.

d_gene,abundance,j_gene,v_gene,CDR3aa,CDR3nt
.,few,TRBJ1-4,TRBV5-4,CASRGGGYEKLFF,TGTGCCAGCAGGGGTGGCGGGTATGAAAAACTGTTTTTT
TRBD2,.,TRBJ2-1,TRBV28,CASSLWTSGSYNEQFF,TGTGCCAGCAGTTTATGGACTAGCGGCAGTTACAATGAGCAGTTCTTC
.,.,TRBJ1-5,TRBV10-2,CASRPGYSNQPQHF,TGCGCCAGCCGGCCAGGGTATAGCAATCAGCCCCAGCATTTT
.,.,TRBJ2-2,TRBV7-9,CASSLMAGFGELFF,TGTGCCAGCAGCTTAATGGCAGGGTTCGGGGAGCTGTTTTTT
.,.,TRBJ2-1,TRBV5-1,CASSLGGRSGNEQFF,TGCGCCAGCAGCTTGGGGGGAAGGTCGGGCAATGAGCAGTTCTTC
.,.,TRBJ1-1,TRBV29-1,CSVVLAIRDSAEAFF,TGCAGCGTTGTTCTTGCTATCCGAGACAGCGCTGAAGCTTTCTTT
TRBD2,.,TRBJ2-2,TRBV4-2,CASSQGPGLAGAELFF,TGTGCCAGCAGCCAGGGTCCGGGACTAGCGGGAGCCGAGCTGTTTTTT
TRBD2,.,TRBJ2-7,TRBV28,CASMRREADEQYF,TGTGCCAGCATGAGGCGGGAGGCGGACGAGCAGTACTTC
.,few,TRBJ2-2,TRBV6-1,CASTRDINTGELFF,TGTGCCAGCACCAGGGACATTAACACCGGGGAGCTGTTTTTT
.,once,TRBJ2-3,TRBV25-1,CASSESGVSTDTQYF,TGTGCCAGCAGTGAATCGGGTGTCTCCACAGATACGCAGTATTTT
TRBD2,.,TRBJ2-7,TRBV10-2,CATKTSGGHYEQYF,TGCGCCACCAAGACTAGCGGGGGCCATTACGAGCAGTACTTC
.,.,TRBJ1-6,TRBV19,CASSIRRTPLHF,TGTGCCAGTAGTATCCGTCGGACACCCCTCCACTTT
TRBD1,.,TRBJ2-1,TRBV4-1,CASRGTGGLYNEQFF,TGCGCCAGCAGGGGGACAGGGGGCCTCTACAATGAGCAGTTCTTC
.,.,TRBJ2-7,TRBV5-1,CASSTGHGTYEQYF,TGCGCCAGCAGCACCGGACACGGGACCTACGAGCAGTACTTC
.,once,TRBJ1-1,TRBV5-6,CASSLGWGPNTEAFF,TGTGCCAGCAGCTTGGGTTGGGGCCCGAACACTGAAGCTTTCTTT
TRBD1,.,TRBJ1-1,TRBV7-7,CASSLETGGGTEAFF,TGTGCTAGCAGCTTGGAGACAGGGGGAGGCACTGAAGCTTTCTTT
.,.,TRBJ1-2,TRBV27,CASSDRPNYGYTF,TGTGCCAGCAGTGACAGACCTAACTATGGCTACACCTTC
TRBD2,.,TRBJ2-7,TRBV18,CASSPLGTKDEQYF,TGTGCCAGCTCACCTCTAGGGACTAAGGACGAGCAGTACTTC
.,.,TRBJ1-2,TRBV5-1,CASSLGGHLDGYTF,TGCGCCAGCAGCTTGGGAGGGCATCTCGACGGCTACACCTTC
.,.,TRBJ2-5,TRBV9,CASSGGVGIETQYF,TGTGCCAGCAGCGGCGGGGTCGGGATCGAGACCCAGTACTTC
TRBD1,.,TRBJ1-2,TRBV11-1,CASSYDGQGAHGYTF,TGTGCCAGCAGCTACGATGGACAGGGGGCGCATGGCTACACCTTC
.,.,TRBJ1-4,TRBV19,CASSPQRGHNEKLFF,TGTGCCAGTAGCCCTCAACGGGGCCATAATGAAAAACTGTTTTTT
.,.,TRBJ1-1,TRBV13,CASSLGGGWTEAFF,TGTGCCAGCAGCTTAGGCGGGGGCTGGACTGAAGCTTTCTTT
.,.,TRBJ1-5,TRBV6-1,CASSEAGAYSNQPQHF,TGTGCCAGCAGTGAAGCTGGGGCGTATAGCAATCAGCCCCAGCATTTT
.,once,TRBJ2-7,TRBV27,CASTPLGGRSHEQYF,TGTGCCAGCACCCCCTTGGGAGGCCGGAGCCACGAGCAGTACTTC
.,.,TRBJ2-3,TRBV6-1,CATSLGGTDTQYF,TGTGCCACCTCCTTGGGGGGCACAGATACGCAGTATTTT
.,.,TRBJ2-3,TRBV6-5,CASSYSGGATDTQYF,TGTGCCAGCAGTTACTCGGGGGGGGCCACAGATACGCAGTATTTT
.,.,TRBJ2-5,TRBV5-4,CASSLGNGRTETQYF,TGTGCCAGCAGCTTGGGAAATGGGCGGACAGAGACCCAGTACTTC
.,once,TRBJ2-7,TRBV11-2,CASSPISLYEQYF,TGTGCCAGCAGCCCTATTTCCCTCTACGAGCAGTACTTC
TRBD1,few,TRBJ1-5,TRBV30,CAFGQGSNQPQHF,TGTGCCTTTGGACAGGGTAGCAATCAGCCCCAGCATTTT
TRBD1,.,TRBJ1-2,TRBV9,CASSPAGTGANYGYTF,TGTGCCAGCAGCCCAGCGGGGACAGGGGCCAACTATGGCTACACCTTC
TRBD1,.,TRBJ1-2,TRBV7-9,CASSTGQGPYGYTF,TGTGCCAGCAGCACGGGACAGGGCCCGTATGGCTACACCTTC
.,.,TRBJ1-1,TRBV27,CASFGGRGARTEAFF,TGTGCCAGCTTCGGGGGGCGGGGGGCGCGCACTGAAGCTTTCTTT
TRBD2,.,TRBJ2-3,TRBV29-1,CSVELRVPLKAGAADTQYF,TGCAGCGTTGAACTCCGGGTCCCCCTGAAGGCGGGAGCCGCAGATACGCAGTATTTT
TRBD1,.,TRBJ1-5,TRBV5-6,CASSSGDRVNQPQHF,TGTGCCAGCAGCTCGGGGGACAGGGTTAATCAGCCCCAGCATTTT
.,once,TRBJ1-5,TRBV27,CASSLAGASVQPQHF,TGTGCCAGCAGTTTGGCAGGGGCCTCAGTTCAGCCCCAGCATTTT
.,.,TRBJ1-2,TRBV19,CASMTSGRALGYGYTF,TGTGCCAGTATGACCTCGGGCAGGGCTTTAGGATATGGCTACACCTTC
.,.,TRBJ2-6,TRBV6-1,CASSEGGGANVLTF,TGTGCCAGCAGTGAAGGCGGTGGGGCCAACGTCCTGACTTTC
.,.,TRBJ1-3,TRBV7-6,CASSLERWGLNSGGTIYF,TGTGCCAGCAGCTTAGAAAGATGGGGGCTTAACTCTGGAGGCACCATATATTTT
.,.,TRBJ2-1,TRBV21-1,CASSKAENEQFF,TGTGCCAGCAGCAAAGCGGAGAATGAGCAGTTCTTC
.,.,TRBJ1-5,TRBV2,CASSVWGGAGHDSNQPQHF,TGTGCCAGCAGCGTCTGGGGAGGGGCCGGCCACGATAGCAATCAGCCCCAGCATTTT
.,.,TRBJ2-1,TRBV7-2,CASSLDGQYNEQFF,TGTGCCAGCAGCTTAGATGGGCAGTACAATGAGCAGTTCTTC
TRBD2,.,TRBJ2-1,TRBV4-1,CASSQLASGNRGEQFF,TGCGCCAGCAGCCAACTGGCTAGCGGGAATAGGGGTGAGCAGTTCTTC
.,.,TRBJ2-3,TRBV6-1,CASTPTASVTDTQYF,TGTGCCAGCACCCCCACAGCGTCAGTAACAGATACGCAGTATTTT
TRBD1,.,TRBJ2-7,TRBV2,CASRDRENNEQYF,TGTGCCAGCAGAGACAGGGAGAACAACGAGCAGTACTTC
.,.,TRBJ1-2,TRBV19,CASSMGPGYGYTF,TGTGCCAGTAGTATGGGTCCGGGCTATGGCTACACCTTC
.,.,TRBJ2-3,TRBV5-1,CASSLRSTTDTQYF,TGCGCCAGCAGCTTGAGGTCCACCACAGATACGCAGTATTTT
TRBD2,.,TRBJ2-7,TRBV2,CAQRELGYEQYF,TGTGCCCAGCGGGAGCTTGGGTACGAGCAGTACTTC
.,.,TRBJ1-4,TRBV6-1,CASSERSGGYATNEKLFF,TGTGCCAGCAGTGAACGGTCGGGGGGGTATGCAACTAATGAAAAACTGTTTTTT
.,.,TRBJ2-3,TRBV29-1,CSVEETPTDTQYF,TGCAGCGTTGAGGAGACTCCAACAGATACGCAGTATTTT
.,few,TRBJ2-3,TRBV5-1,CASSLGGTDTQYF,TGCGCCAGCAGCCTAGGGGGCACAGATACGCAGTATTTT